This TCR beta chain comes out of a study of regulatory T cells in long-lasting Graves disease. Study-wide findings and caveats: Accuracy was possibly reduced by small sample size. TRBV28 was favored in persistent disease, as were TRBJ1-2 and TRBJ2-5.

Assembly of TCR beta libraries relied on iRepertoire HTBI primers together with Arm-PCR of CDR3 regions. Per the authors' pipeline: The identification of about 66 TRBV and 14 TRBJ segments was made across samples. TCRdb independently ran MiXCR on the multiplex PCR reads; one entry per CDR3 protein. The V and J calls were not made by the authors but by TCRdb's processing. The sample lists about 290,000 distinct CDR3 sequences; 22% were seen once. About this clonotype itself: The antigen remains undetermined.

V gave up 1 base and J gave up 3 bases, with 10 bases separating them. In germline, CDR1 is DFQATT, CDR2 SNEGSKA (reference sequence). The length of the CDR3 is 14 residues. The time point was: persistent/refractory GD, antithyroid drugs over 5 years with positive TRAb. Following extraction of RNA from PBMCs, that RNA was used to make the TCR library. American Thyroid Association guidelines served as the basis for diagnosing Graves' disease. This specimen was peripheral blood mononuclear cells (PBMCs), taken when the disease was refractory, from a patient treated with antithyroid drugs. The source is a female donor with Graves disease. This rearrangement joins TRBV20-1 to TRBJ1-5; D unclear. The CDR3, as DNA: TGCAGTGCTAGAGCTACAGATTCCAATCAGCCCCAGCATTTT. Residues: CSARATDSNQPQHF.